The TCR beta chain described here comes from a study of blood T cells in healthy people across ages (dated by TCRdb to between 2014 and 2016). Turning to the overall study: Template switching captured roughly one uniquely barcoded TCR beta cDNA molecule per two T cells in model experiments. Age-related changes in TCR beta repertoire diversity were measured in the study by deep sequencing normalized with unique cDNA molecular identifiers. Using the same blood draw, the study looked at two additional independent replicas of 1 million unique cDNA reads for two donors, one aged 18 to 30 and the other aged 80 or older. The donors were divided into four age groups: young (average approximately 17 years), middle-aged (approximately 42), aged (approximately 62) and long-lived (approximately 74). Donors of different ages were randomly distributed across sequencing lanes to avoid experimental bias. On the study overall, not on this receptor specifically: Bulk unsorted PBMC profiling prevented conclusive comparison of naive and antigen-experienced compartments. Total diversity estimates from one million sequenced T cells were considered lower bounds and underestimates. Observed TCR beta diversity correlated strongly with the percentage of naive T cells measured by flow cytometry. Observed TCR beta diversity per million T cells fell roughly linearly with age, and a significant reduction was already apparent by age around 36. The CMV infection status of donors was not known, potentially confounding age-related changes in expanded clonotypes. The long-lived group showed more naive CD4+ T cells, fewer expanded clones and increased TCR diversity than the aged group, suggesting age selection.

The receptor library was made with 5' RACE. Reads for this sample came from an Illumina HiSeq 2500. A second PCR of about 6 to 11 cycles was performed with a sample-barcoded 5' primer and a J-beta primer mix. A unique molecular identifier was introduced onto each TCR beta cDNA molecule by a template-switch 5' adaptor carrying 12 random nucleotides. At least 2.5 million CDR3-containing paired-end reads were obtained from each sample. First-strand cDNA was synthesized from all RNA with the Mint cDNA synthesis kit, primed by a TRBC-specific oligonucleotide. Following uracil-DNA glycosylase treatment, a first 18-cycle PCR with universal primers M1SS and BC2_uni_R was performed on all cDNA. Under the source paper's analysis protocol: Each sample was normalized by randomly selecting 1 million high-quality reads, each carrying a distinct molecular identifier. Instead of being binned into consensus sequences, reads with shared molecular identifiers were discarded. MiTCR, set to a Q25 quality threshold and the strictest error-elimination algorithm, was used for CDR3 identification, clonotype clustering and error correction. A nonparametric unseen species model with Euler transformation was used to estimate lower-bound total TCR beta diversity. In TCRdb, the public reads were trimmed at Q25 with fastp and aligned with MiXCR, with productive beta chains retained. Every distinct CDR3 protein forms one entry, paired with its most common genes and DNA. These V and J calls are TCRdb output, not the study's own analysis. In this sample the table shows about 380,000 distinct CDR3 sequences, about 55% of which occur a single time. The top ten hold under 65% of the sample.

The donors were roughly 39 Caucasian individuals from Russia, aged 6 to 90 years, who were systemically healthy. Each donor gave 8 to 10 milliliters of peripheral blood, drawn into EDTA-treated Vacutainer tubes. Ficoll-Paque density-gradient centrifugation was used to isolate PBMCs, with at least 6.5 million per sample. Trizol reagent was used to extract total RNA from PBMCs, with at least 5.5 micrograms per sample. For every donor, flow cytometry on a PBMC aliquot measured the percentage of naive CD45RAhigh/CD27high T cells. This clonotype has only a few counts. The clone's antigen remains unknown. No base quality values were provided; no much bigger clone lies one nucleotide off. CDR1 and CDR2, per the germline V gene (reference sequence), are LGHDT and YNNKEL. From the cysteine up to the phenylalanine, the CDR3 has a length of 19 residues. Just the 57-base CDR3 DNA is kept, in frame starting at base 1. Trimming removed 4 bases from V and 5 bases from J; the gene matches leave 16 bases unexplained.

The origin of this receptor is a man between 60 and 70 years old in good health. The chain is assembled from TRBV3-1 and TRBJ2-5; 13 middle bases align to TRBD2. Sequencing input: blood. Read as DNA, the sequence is TGTGCCAGCAGCCCAACAACTAGCGGGAGGGCCAGGGGTTTGGAGACCCAGTACTTC. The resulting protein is CASSPTTSGRARGLETQYF.